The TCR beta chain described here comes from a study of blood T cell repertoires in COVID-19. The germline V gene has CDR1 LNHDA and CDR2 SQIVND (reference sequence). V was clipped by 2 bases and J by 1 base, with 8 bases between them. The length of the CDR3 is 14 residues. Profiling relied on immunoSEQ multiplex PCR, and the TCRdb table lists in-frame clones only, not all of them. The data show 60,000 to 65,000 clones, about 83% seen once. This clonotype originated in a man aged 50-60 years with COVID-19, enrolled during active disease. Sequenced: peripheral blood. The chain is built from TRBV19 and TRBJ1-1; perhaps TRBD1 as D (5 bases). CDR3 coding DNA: TGTGCCAGTAGTATACAGGGTCGGAACACTGAAGCTTTCTTT. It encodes CASSIQGRNTEAFF.